This TCR beta chain came from a study of T cell repertoires in aging, cancer and after chemotherapy. Whole-study results and caveats: In healthy donors, age-related TCR diversity loss mainly reflected lost richness. In each cancer cohort, median generation probability increased across chemotherapy, suggesting thymic output rebounded.

Multiplex touch-down PCR with TRB-A/B primers amplified rearranged V-D-J TRB sequences. One entry per CDR3 protein, called by TCRdb with MiXCR from the multiplex PCR reads. The table records 9,000 to 13,000 distinct CDR3 sequences, about 30% of them present only once. The CDR3 sequence is 15 residues long. Trimming removed 4 bases at V and 1 base at J, with 11 bases between. Germline V gives CDR1 SGHNT, CDR2 YYREEE (reference sequence). Peripheral blood genomic DNA, not sorted cells or RNA, was the template. This clonotype showed up just a few times. The target antigen is unknown. Sequenced: blood. This sequence was found in a human donor in good health. The donor label of this sample is uncertain. The chain is built from TRBV5-4 and TRBJ2-2; unclear D gene. The CDR3 region has the DNA TGTGCCAGCAGCCGCGCGTCTGGGAACACCGGGGAGCTGTTTTTT. This encodes CASSRASGNTGELFF. Combining the CDR3 with reference TRBV5-4 and TRBJ2-2 gives the whole variable domain ETGVTQSPTHLIKTRGQQVTLRCSSQSGHNTVSWYQQALGQGPQFIFQYYREEENGRGNFPPRFSGLQFPNYSSELNVNALELDDSALYLCASSRASGNTGELFFGEGSRLTVL.